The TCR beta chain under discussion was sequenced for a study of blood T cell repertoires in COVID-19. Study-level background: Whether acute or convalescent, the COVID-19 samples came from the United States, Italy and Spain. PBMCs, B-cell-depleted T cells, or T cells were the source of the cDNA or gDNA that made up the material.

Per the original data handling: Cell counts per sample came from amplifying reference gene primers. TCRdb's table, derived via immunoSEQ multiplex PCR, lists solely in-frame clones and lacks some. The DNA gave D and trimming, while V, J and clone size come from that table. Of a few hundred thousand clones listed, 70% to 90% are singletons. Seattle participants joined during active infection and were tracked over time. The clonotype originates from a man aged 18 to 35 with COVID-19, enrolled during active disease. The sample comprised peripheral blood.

The CDR3 bases are TGTGCCAGCAGGGGGACTAGCGGGGGAGTTAACATAGCCAAAAACATTCAGTACTTC. This codes for CASRGTSGGVNIAKNIQYF. The chain couples TRBV2 to TRBJ2-4, with 14 bases aligning to TRBD2. J gave up 0 bases and V 6 bases, and 10 bases lay outside the gene matches. Germline CDR1 SNHLY, CDR2 FYNNEI. This CDR3 spans 19 amino acids.